The source of this TCR beta chain is a study of blood T cell repertoires in COVID-19. Across the study: The samples span acute and convalescent COVID-19 from the United States, Italy and Spain. T cells, B-cell-depleted T cells, or PBMCs provided the cDNA or gDNA that served as material.

Using immunoSEQ multiplex PCR, the repertoire was profiled, and TCRdb retains in-frame clones only, with some absent. The sample contains around 100,000 clones, roughly 90% of which appear only once. This CDR3 spans 16 amino acids. The germline V gene encodes CDR1 KGHSH and CDR2 LQKENI. Trimming at V came to 3 bases and at J to 5 bases, leaving 8 bases not matched to a gene. This sequence originates from a man between 60 and 70 years old with acute or convalescent COVID-19. The chain carries TRBV18 and TRBJ2-2, with 8 bases matching TRBD1. Sequenced material: peripheral blood. This CDR3 reads CASSPRTGMGTGELFF. The CDR3 DNA follows: TGTGCCAGCTCACCCCGGACAGGGATGGGTACCGGGGAGCTGTTTTTT. Together with reference TRBV18 and TRBJ2-2, the CDR3 gives the full variable domain: NAGVMQNPRHLVRRRGQEARLRCSPMKGHSHVYWYRQLPEEGLKFMVYLQKENIIDESGMPKERFSAEFPKEGPSILRIQQVVRGDSAAYFCASSPRTGMGTGELFFGEGSRLTVL.